This TCR beta chain stems from a study of early T cells in non-severe SARS-CoV-2 infection. Overall study context: With bulk RNA from unsorted whole blood as input, sequencing yielded unpaired chains.

A word on this clonotype: Its matching antigen is unknown.

CDR1 SGHVS and CDR2 FQNEAQ come from the germline V gene. There are 12 residues in the CDR3. Trimming removed 6 bases from V and 9 bases from J, with 14 bases in between. The library protocol tagged individual cDNA molecules with unique molecular identifiers. TCRdb re-analysed the 5' RACE reads in MiXCR, keeping a single row per CDR3 protein. The table shows under 50,000 distinct CDR3 sequences, with approximately 22% occurring only once. Study-level findings and limits: Anti-spike CD8 responses were favored in VDJdb matching, and private and CD4 specificities were missed.

The chain recombines TRBV7-8 with TRBJ1-1, with D possibly being TRBD1 (5 bases). Source: whole blood, taken at baseline. The receptor was isolated from an adult who was a healthcare worker with PCR-confirmed SARS-CoV-2 infection or an uninfected control (not recorded which). CDR3 DNA sequence: TGTGCCAGCAGTCCTCTACAGGCTCAAGCTTTCTTT. Translated: CASSPLQAQAFF.